A selection of T cell receptor beta chains follows, all from one sample in a study of cytomegalovirus exposure and HLA in healthy donors. The table came from immunoSEQ multiplex PCR; TCRdb's copy has only in-frame clones and leaves some out. Among around 180,000 clones listed, 84% were seen once. Sequenced sample: PBMCs. These receptor sequences come from a boy aged 5-17 years in good health and CMV-seronegative. CDR3s leave out the opening cysteine and the closing phenylalanine or tryptophan. Size is omitted from some rows. Given values are once, few, many or a class for expanded clones.

V,J,size,CDR3
TRBV27,TRBJ2-1,-,ASSLSGSGHNEQF
TRBV6-5,TRBJ2-7,-,ASSYTGTGGYEQY
TRBV5-1,TRBJ2-7,-,ASGPVGEGAGDYEQY
TRBV30,TRBJ2-7,few,AWSGGIYRGSYEQY
TRBV4-2,TRBJ2-7,-,ASSQDGGTTYEQY
TRBV5-1,TRBJ1-2,-,ASSLGSGDRLYGYT
TRBV28,TRBJ2-6,once,ASRRQGGGSGANVLT
TRBV7-9,TRBJ2-2,once,ASSLRQGEGTGELF
TRBV9,TRBJ2-5,-,ASSVIEGAGTQY
TRBV5-1,TRBJ1-2,-,ASSYEGAGGYT
TRBV11-3,TRBJ2-3,-,ASSFTRVDTQY
TRBV29-1,TRBJ2-7,-,SVGQGNSEQY
TRBV19,TRBJ2-3,-,ASRDFGQGSTDTQY
TRBV10-3,TRBJ2-3,once,AISESVSASGIGTDTQY
TRBV5-6,TRBJ2-7,-,ASSRQGFINSYEQY
TRBV19,TRBJ2-7,-,ASSSVSPGTAPYEQY
TRBV18,TRBJ2-7,-,ASSPGGQGAGEQY
TRBV7-8,TRBJ1-1,few,ASSEWDRGGIITEAF
TRBV19,TRBJ2-7,-,ASSPGQGRYEQY
TRBV11-3,TRBJ2-4,-,ASSTRTGLVQY
TRBV18,TRBJ2-5,-,ASSPLAGATQY
TRBV7-7,TRBJ2-3,-,ASSLGGGASLTDTQY
TRBV6-1,TRBJ1-3,-,ASIADMSGNTIY
TRBV5-1,TRBJ2-7,-,ASSWDFAYEQY
TRBV5-5,TRBJ1-4,-,ASTLKAGDNEKLF
TRBV6-5,TRBJ2-7,-,ASSYSSGTGAHEQY
TRBV11-2,TRBJ2-3,-,ASMLRAGGPGDTQY
TRBV27,TRBJ2-7,-,ASSFGLKHYEQY
TRBV29-1,TRBJ2-7,-,SVAQGKGEQY
TRBV25-1,TRBJ2-2,-,ASSVATDDTGELF
TRBV4-1,TRBJ1-5,-,ASSRGLYQPQH
TRBV7-9,TRBJ2-5,-,ASSTRTGRNQETQY
TRBV28,TRBJ1-1,-,ASSLFGAGGNTEAF
TRBV2,TRBJ1-1,-,ASTPPIRLPGTEAF
TRBV30,TRBJ2-1,-,AWSPSNEQF
TRBV6-6,TRBJ2-7,few,ATRSAAGSYEQY
TRBV7-3,TRBJ2-3,-,ASSLTGGRSDTQY
TRBV6-1,TRBJ1-2,-,ASRATEPNYGYT
TRBV5-6,TRBJ1-2,-,ASSYSRQGLGYT
TRBV13,TRBJ2-3,-,ASSLRQADTQY
TRBV11-2,TRBJ1-4,-,ASSPGQRSDEKLF
TRBV7-2,TRBJ1-5,-,ASSLAFENQPQH
TRBV10-3,TRBJ2-7,-,AISAGLLDEQY
TRBV5-6,TRBJ1-5,-,ASSLAYNQPQH
TRBV4-3,TRBJ1-2,-,ASSPPGTGGFSAGYT